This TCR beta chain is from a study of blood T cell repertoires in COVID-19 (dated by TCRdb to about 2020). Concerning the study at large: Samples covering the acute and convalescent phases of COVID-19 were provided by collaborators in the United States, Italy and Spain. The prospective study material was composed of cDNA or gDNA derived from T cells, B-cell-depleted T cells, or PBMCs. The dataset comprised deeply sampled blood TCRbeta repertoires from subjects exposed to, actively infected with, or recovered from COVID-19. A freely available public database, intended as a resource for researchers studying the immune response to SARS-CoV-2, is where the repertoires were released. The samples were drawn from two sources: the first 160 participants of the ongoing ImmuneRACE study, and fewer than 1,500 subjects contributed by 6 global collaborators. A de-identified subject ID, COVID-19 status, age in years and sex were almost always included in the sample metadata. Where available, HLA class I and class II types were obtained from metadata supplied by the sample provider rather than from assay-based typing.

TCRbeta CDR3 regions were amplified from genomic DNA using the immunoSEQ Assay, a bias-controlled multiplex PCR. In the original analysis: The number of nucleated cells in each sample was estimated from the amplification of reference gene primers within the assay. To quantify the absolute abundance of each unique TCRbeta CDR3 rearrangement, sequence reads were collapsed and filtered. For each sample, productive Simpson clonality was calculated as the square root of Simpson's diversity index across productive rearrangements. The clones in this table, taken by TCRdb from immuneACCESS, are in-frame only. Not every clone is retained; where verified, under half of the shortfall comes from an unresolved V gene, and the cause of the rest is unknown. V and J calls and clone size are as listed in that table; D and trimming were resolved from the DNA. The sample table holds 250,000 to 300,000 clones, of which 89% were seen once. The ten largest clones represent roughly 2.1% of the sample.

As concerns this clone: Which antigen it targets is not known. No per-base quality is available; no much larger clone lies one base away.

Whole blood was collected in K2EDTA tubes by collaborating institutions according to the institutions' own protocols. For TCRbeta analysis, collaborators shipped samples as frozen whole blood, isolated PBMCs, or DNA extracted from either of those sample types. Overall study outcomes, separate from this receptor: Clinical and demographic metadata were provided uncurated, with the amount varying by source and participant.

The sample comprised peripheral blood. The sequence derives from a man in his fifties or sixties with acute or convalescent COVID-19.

The CDR3 is CASSLGQGDIQYF. The sequenced DNA: TGTGCCAGCAGCTTGGGACAGGGTGACATTCAGTACTTC. Rearrangement joined TRBV5-8 to TRBJ2-4; 7 middle bases align to TRBD1. Here V drops 0 bases and J drops 8 bases, and the junction holds 2 bases not matched to any gene. The germline V gene yields SGHTS for CDR1 and YDEGEE for CDR2. Spanning cysteine to phenylalanine, the CDR3 consists of 13 amino acids. Only the CDR3 portion is preserved as DNA: 39 bases, with reading frame beginning at the first base.